These 12 T cell receptor beta chains share one sample of origin, sequenced in a study of control samples from healthy donors and cancer patients. Profiling relied on immunoSEQ multiplex PCR, and the TCRdb table lists in-frame clones only, not all of them. This sample carries about 94,000 clones, approximately 90% of them seen once, and the ten largest clones take about 4%. The material sequenced was blood. Receptors were obtained from a woman under 30 in good health.

In this sample, this clone turned up once. The rearrangement joins TRBV4-1 to TRBJ2-7; D unresolved. The V gene lost 0 bases and the J gene lost 2 bases, with 8 bases spanning the gap. CDR1 is MGHRA, CDR2 YSYEKL, per germline. This CDR3 is built from 14 residues. This chain's CDR3 is CASSQDNGPYEQYF. The CDR3 bases are TGCGCCAGCAGCCAAGATAACGGACCCTACGAGCAGTACTTC.

The V and J genes are TRBV12-3 or TRBV12-4 and TRBJ2-2, with D possibly being TRBD1 (5 bases). Trimming removed 7 bases at V and 6 bases at J, with 9 bases between. The CDR3 totals 12 residues. The CDR3 DNA reads TGTGCCAGCACAGGGATCCCCGGGGAGCTGTTTTTT. It yields the protein CASTGIPGELFF.

The chain is built from TRBV7-9 and TRBJ2-3; the D is unclear. The V gene's germline CDR1 is SEHNR and CDR2 FQNEAQ (reference sequence). CDR3 length equals 15 residues. Trimming left V 1 base short and J 2 bases short, with 10 bases between. CDR3: CASSLGYYNTDTQYF. The DNA of the CDR3 is TGTGCCAGCAGCTTAGGGTACTACAACACAGATACGCAGTATTTT.

J is TRBJ2-5 and V is TRBV18; D might be TRBD1 or TRBD2, each matching 5 bases. V was clipped by 3 bases and J by 4 bases, with 12 bases between them. The CDR3 contains 14 residues. Looked up from germline, CDR1 is KGHSH and CDR2 is LQKENI. The CDR3 DNA is TGTGCCAGCTCACCGCCCTGGGGGTTAGAGACCCAGTACTTC. The encoded protein is CASSPPWGLETQYF. The whole variable domain, remainder taken from reference TRBV18 and TRBJ2-5, is NAGVMQNPRHLVRRRGQEARLRCSPMKGHSHVYWYRQLPEEGLKFMVYLQKENIIDESGMPKERFSAEFPKEGPSILRIQQVVRGDSAAYFCASSPPWGLETQYFGPGTRLLVL.

V gene TRBV9 combines with J gene TRBJ2-5; 8 nucleotides match TRBD1. The CDR3 totals 15 residues. J gave up 0 bases and V 3 bases, and 4 bases lay outside the gene matches. Per germline, CDR1 SGDLS and CDR2 YYNGEE. The CDR3 bases are TGTGCCAGCAGCGCGACAGGGGATTACCAAGAGACCCAGTACTTC. It yields the protein CASSATGDYQETQYF.

The chain is built from TRBV5-4 and TRBJ2-5, with D tentatively TRBD2 (6 bases). Trimming removed 3 bases at V and 3 bases at J, with 12 bases between. The CDR3 is made up of 14 amino acids. Germline CDR1 reads SGHNT; CDR2 reads YYREEE (reference sequence). The CDR3 loop reads CASSSVRGKETQYF. The CDR3 region has the DNA TGTGCCAGCAGCTCCGTCCGGGGGAAAGAGACCCAGTACTTC.

The rearrangement links TRBV10-3 to TRBJ1-2; unclear D gene. The CDR3 runs 17 residues. CDR1 ENHRY and CDR2 SYGVKD come from the germline V gene. Between the trimmed V and J ends, which lost 2 bases and 0 bases, there was a span of 16 bases. The CDR3 DNA reads as TGTGCCATCAGTGAGCCTTCTAAATATCGAGCTAACTATGGCTACACCTTC. It specifies CAISEPSKYRANYGYTF.

The V gene is TRBV18, the J gene TRBJ2-3; TRBD2 aligns across 8 bases. V lost 3 bases to trimming and J lost 5 bases; unmatched junction nucleotides: 4. The CDR3 runs 14 residues. Germline loops: CDR1 KGHSH, CDR2 LQKENI. CDR3 residues: CASSPTSGGDTQYF. CDR3 DNA sequence: TGTGCCAGCTCACCCACTAGCGGTGGAGATACGCAGTATTTT.

Here the CDR3 DNA reads TGTGCCAGCAGCCAAGTTTCGCGGGTACGGGAAAAACTGTTTTTT. Translated: CASSQVSRVREKLFF. The chain has TRBV3-1 (or the pseudogene TRBV3-2) and TRBJ1-4; no firm D call. Trimming removed 1 base at V and 8 bases at J, with 14 bases between. Germline CDR1 LGHDT, CDR2 YNNKEL (reference sequence). The CDR3 spans 15 residues.

The gene calls are TRBV5-1 and TRBJ2-7; maybe TRBD2 (5 bases). Germline V gene sequence: CDR1 SGHRS, CDR2 YFSETQ. With 0 bases removed from V and 5 bases from J, the gap between germline ends came to 21 bases. The CDR3 runs 17 residues. For the CDR3, the DNA is TGCGCCAGCAGCTTGGCCCTTCGGGGATTGGTTTACCACGAGCAGTACTTC. Its translation is CASSLALRGLVYHEQYF.

This chain uses TRBV4-1 with TRBJ1-1; 9 bases match TRBD1. The CDR3 covers 15 residues. Germline lookup yields CDR1 MGHRA and CDR2 YSYEKL. With 4 bases clipped from V and 5 bases from J, the junction kept 8 bases outside the gene matches. The CDR3 DNA follows: TGCGCCAGCAGCCCCCGGGACAGGGACCTGACTGAAGCTTTCTTT. It encodes CASSPRDRDLTEAFF.

V gene TRBV6-5 combines with J gene TRBJ2-7; TRBD1 aligns across 7 bases. The germline gives CDR1 MNHEY, CDR2 SVGAGI. J was trimmed by 2 bases and V by 6 bases; bases with no gene match: 10. The CDR3 is 15 residues long. The CDR3 loop reads CASRDKWDRPYEQYF. In DNA, the CDR3 is TGTGCCAGCAGGGACAAGTGGGACAGACCCTACGAGCAGTACTTC.